These 25 T cell receptor beta chains share one sample of origin, sequenced in a study of blood T cell repertoires in COVID-19. Assay: immunoSEQ multiplex PCR; the TCRdb copy retains only in-frame clones and omits some. The sample gives approximately 12,000 clones, roughly 88% of which show up once; 11% is in the top ten. The sequencing input was peripheral blood. The receptors were gathered from a human donor in a cohort sampled during active COVID-19.

CDR3 in amino acids: CASSRQWTNTGELFF. The CDR3 DNA reads as TGTGCCAGCAGTCGACAGTGGACGAACACCGGGGAGCTGTTTTTT. V is TRBV6-4 and J is TRBJ2-2, with a tentative D call TRBD1 (5 bases). CDR1 and CDR2 (germline): MRHNA, SNTAGT. V dropped 5 bases and J dropped 0 bases, with 10 bases sitting between them. The length of the CDR3 is 15 residues.

The V gene is TRBV2, the J gene TRBJ2-7; D uncertain. The CDR3 loop spans 14 amino acids. Germline CDR1 reads SNHLY; CDR2 reads FYNNEI. V was clipped by 6 bases and J by 5 bases, with 17 bases between them. DNA of the CDR3: TGTGCCAGCAGCGCTCCCATCCAGATGGACGAGCAGTACTTC. The encoded protein is CASSAPIQMDEQYF.

The genes are TRBV7-6 and TRBJ2-6; 9 bases map to TRBD1. Looked up from germline, CDR1 is SGHVS and CDR2 is FNYEAQ. Trimming took 5 bases from V and 2 from J; bases not matched to a gene: 4. The CDR3 consists of 16 residues. This CDR3 reads CASSRRTGAGANVLTF. The CDR3 coding sequence is TGTGCCAGCAGCCGCAGGACAGGGGCTGGGGCCAACGTCCTGACTTTC.

The V gene is TRBV13, the J gene TRBJ2-7, with 7 bases lining up with TRBD1. CDR3 length equals 15 residues. The V gene's germline CDR1 is PRHDT and CDR2 FYEKMQ (reference sequence). Losses at the gene ends were 0 bases for V and 2 bases for J; bases not matched to a gene: 4. The CDR3 bases are TGTGCCAGCAGCTTAGGGGCAGGGGGTCCCTACGAGCAGTACTTC. It specifies CASSLGAGGPYEQYF.

V gene TRBV5-5 combines with J gene TRBJ1-1; 10 bases are shared with TRBD1. The ends lost 4 bases at V and 1 base at J; junction bases unmatched: 13. The CDR3 is 18 amino acids. The germline V gene encodes CDR1 SGHKS and CDR2 YYEKEE (reference sequence). CDR3 coding DNA: TGTGCCAGCAGCACCGGGACAGGGGTCCCCCCCAGGAACACTGAAGCTTTCTTT. It translates to CASSTGTGVPPRNTEAFF.

The V gene is TRBV5-5, the J gene TRBJ2-7; tentatively, D is TRBD2 (6 bases). V gave up 1 base and J gave up 6 bases, with 11 bases separating them. Germline V CDR1 and CDR2: SGHKS, YYEKEE (reference sequence). This CDR3 is built from 13 residues. CDR3 loop: CASSLWGVVEQYF. CDR3 nucleotides: TGTGCCAGCAGCTTGTGGGGGGTAGTCGAGCAGTACTTC.

This sequence joins TRBV19 and TRBJ2-5; 8 bases map to TRBD2. In germline, CDR1 is LNHDA, CDR2 SQIVND (reference sequence). The V segment lost 4 bases and the J segment 2 bases; nucleotides outside the gene matches: 3. This CDR3 comprises 14 residues. The CDR3 DNA follows: TGTGCCAGTAGTAGCGGGGGGTTACAAGAGACCCAGTACTTC. Its translation: CASSSGGLQETQYF.

The rearrangement joins TRBV6-5 to TRBJ2-7; 7 bases align to TRBD1. Trimming removed 6 bases from V and 5 bases from J; junction bases left unmatched: 13. The CDR3 is 15 residues long. From germline, CDR1 is MNHEY and CDR2 SVGAGI. The CDR3 region is CASSLPGGGWDEQYF. As DNA, the CDR3 is TGTGCCAGCAGCTTACCAGGGGGTGGTTGGGACGAGCAGTACTTC.

The CDR3 DNA reads as TGCGCCAGCAGCCTACCGGGACTAGCACACACAGATACGCAGTATTTT. Amino acids: CASSLPGLAHTDTQYF. V and J are TRBV5-1 and TRBJ2-3; TRBD2 matches at 9 bases. Germline-derived CDR1 and CDR2 are SGHRS and YFSETQ. V lost 4 bases to trimming and J lost 2 bases; unmatched junction nucleotides: 8. CDR3 length: 16 residues.

To note about this clone: This specimen includes other DNA sequences encoding the same CDR3. The CDR3 is CASSSQGGTEAFF. In DNA, the CDR3 is TGTGCCAGCAGTTCCCAGGGGGGCACTGAAGCTTTCTTT. The chain has TRBV6-5 and TRBJ1-1, with TRBD1 identical over 7 bases. The CDR3 covers 13 residues. From germline, CDR1 is MNHEY and CDR2 SVGAGI. Trimming cost V 4 bases and J 4 bases; bases outside gene matches: 3.

The CDR3: CASSLGGAFF. The CDR3 DNA reads as TGTGCCAGCAGTCTAGGAGGTGCTTTCTTT. The rearrangement links TRBV5-6 to TRBJ1-1; no reliable D call. V shed 5 bases and J shed 11 bases, with 10 bases lying between them. This CDR3 has 10 amino acids. Germline V CDR1 and CDR2: SGHDT, YYEEEE.

The chain links TRBV21-1 to TRBJ2-3; the D call TRBD1 from the table was never checked on the DNA. TRBV21-1 is noted as a pseudogene. The CDR3 extends over 16 amino acids. The CDR3 sequence: CASLSDFSASTGTQYF. CDR3 DNA: TGTGCCAGCTTATCAGACTTTTCGGCTTCCACAGGTACGCAGTATTTT.

This chain links TRBV6-6 with TRBJ1-4; weak D call: TRBD1 (5 bases). The CDR3 runs to 14 residues. In germline, CDR1 is MNHNY, CDR2 SVGAGI (reference sequence). V lost 5 bases, J lost 0 bases, and 7 bases lay in between. The CDR3 loop reads CASSATATNEKLFF. The CDR3, as DNA: TGTGCCAGCAGTGCGACAGCAACTAATGAAAAACTGTTTTTT.

V gene TRBV2 combines with J gene TRBJ1-2, with D maybe TRBD1 (5 bases). The V end was cut by 6 bases, the J end by 4 bases, with 12 bases between. This CDR3 comprises 13 residues. Germline V gene sequence: CDR1 SNHLY, CDR2 FYNNEI. CDR3 region: CASRGERAYGYTF. As DNA, the CDR3 is TGTGCCAGCAGAGGGGAACGCGCCTATGGCTACACCTTC.

The genes are TRBV6-5 and TRBJ1-3; D not certain. Looked up from germline, CDR1 is MNHEY and CDR2 is SVGAGI. Deletions cut 7 bases from V and 8 bases from J, with 18 bases between. This CDR3 has 14 residues. CDR3 coding DNA: TGTGCCAGCATTATGGACTCTCTACGGGACACCATATATTTT. This translates into CASIMDSLRDTIYF.

The rearrangement links TRBV14 to TRBJ1-2; 8 positions agree with TRBD1. V trimming: 4 bases; J trimming: 8 bases; junction bases outside the gene matches: 6. CDR1 and CDR2 from the germline V gene are SGHDN and FVKESK. The CDR3 is 13 residues long. The CDR3 DNA sequence: TGTGCCAGCAGCCTTGACAGGGGTCGGGGCTACACCTTC. Protein product: CASSLDRGRGYTF.

This chain connects TRBV28 to TRBJ2-1; TRBD2 agrees at 8 bases. Germline V lookup: CDR1 MDHEN, CDR2 SYDVKM. V shed 6 bases and J 0 bases; nucleotides not matched to a gene: 7. The CDR3 totals 16 residues. CDR3 DNA: TGTGCCAGCAGCAGCGGGGGCTCCAGCTCCTACAATGAGCAGTTCTTC. This sequence encodes CASSSGGSSSYNEQFF.

The chain is built from TRBV4-1 and TRBJ2-3; 7 positions match TRBD1. V lost 7 bases to trimming and J lost 2 bases; unmatched junction nucleotides: 12. The CDR3 length is 16 residues. The germline V gene has CDR1 MGHRA and CDR2 YSYEKL. The CDR3 bases are TGCGCCAGCACCCAGGAACGGGACAGCCACACAGATACGCAGTATTTT. Its translation: CASTQERDSHTDTQYF.

The chain uses TRBV6-5 and TRBJ1-2; maybe TRBD1 (6 bases). Germline-derived CDR1 and CDR2 are MNHEY and SVGAGI. V was cut by 7 bases and J by 4 bases, with 16 bases left in between. This CDR3 has 14 amino acids. The CDR3 reads CASTIPGGLYGYTF. CDR3 nucleotides: TGTGCCAGCACCATTCCGGGGGGCCTCTATGGCTACACCTTC.

The CDR3 protein is CASREQAPYEQYF. In DNA, the CDR3 is TGTGCCAGCAGGGAACAGGCACCCTACGAGCAGTACTTC. This chain uses TRBV2 with TRBJ2-7, with a weak D call TRBD1 (5 bases). V was pared by 6 bases and J by 2 bases, with 11 bases between. This CDR3 has 13 amino acids. In germline, CDR1 is SNHLY, CDR2 FYNNEI. Combining the CDR3 with reference TRBV2 and TRBJ2-7 gives the whole variable domain EPEVTQTPSHQVTQMGQEVILRCVPISNHLYFYWYRQILGQKVEFLVSFYNNEISEKSEIFDDQFSVERPDGSNFTLKIRSTKLEDSAMYFCASREQAPYEQYFGPGTRLTVT.

The chain joins TRBV7-9 to TRBJ2-2; weak D call: TRBD2 (5 bases). With 4 bases removed from V and 7 bases from J, the gap between germline ends came to 10 bases. This CDR3 is built from 13 residues. Germline CDR1 is SEHNR and CDR2 is FQNEAQ (reference sequence). CDR3 loop: CASSSHGIGELFF. CDR3 bases: TGTGCCAGCAGCTCCCACGGGATCGGGGAGCTGTTTTTT.

The chain has TRBV5-1 and TRBJ1-1, with 8 bases lining up with TRBD1. CDR1 is SGHRS, CDR2 YFSETQ, per germline. Trimming took 0 bases from V and 6 from J; bases not matched to a gene: 4. This CDR3 spans 14 amino acids. In DNA, the CDR3 is TGCGCCAGCAGCTTGGGACAGGGGCGACCTGAAGCTTTCTTT. It codes for CASSLGQGRPEAFF.

The rearrangement links TRBV9 to TRBJ2-7; possible D gene TRBD2, 6 bases. Germline V gene lookup returns CDR1 SGDLS and CDR2 YYNGEE. The CDR3 has 15 amino acids. V lost 3 bases to trimming and J lost 2 bases, with 15 bases between them. In DNA, the CDR3 is TGTGCCAGCAGCGCCGGCGCTAGCGCTACCTACGAGCAGTACTTC. Its protein product is CASSAGASATYEQYF.

This chain connects TRBV7-9 to TRBJ2-2; D call uncertain. Germline CDR1 reads SEHNR; CDR2 reads FQNEAQ (reference sequence). The CDR3 consists of 13 residues. The V gene lost 4 bases and the J gene lost 6 bases, with 9 bases spanning the gap. The CDR3 reads CASSSPVPGELFF. The CDR3, as DNA: TGTGCCAGCAGCTCCCCGGTCCCCGGGGAGCTGTTTTTT.

This chain joins TRBV9 and TRBJ2-5; 7 bases line up with TRBD1. The CDR3 contains 15 residues. CDR1 is SGDLS and CDR2 is YYNGEE in the germline V gene. After removal of 1 base from V and 5 bases from J, the junction contained 8 bases not matched to a gene. CDR3 sequence reads: CASSVTGAGGETQYF. The CDR3 region has the DNA TGTGCCAGCAGCGTAACAGGGGCCGGTGGGGAGACCCAGTACTTC.